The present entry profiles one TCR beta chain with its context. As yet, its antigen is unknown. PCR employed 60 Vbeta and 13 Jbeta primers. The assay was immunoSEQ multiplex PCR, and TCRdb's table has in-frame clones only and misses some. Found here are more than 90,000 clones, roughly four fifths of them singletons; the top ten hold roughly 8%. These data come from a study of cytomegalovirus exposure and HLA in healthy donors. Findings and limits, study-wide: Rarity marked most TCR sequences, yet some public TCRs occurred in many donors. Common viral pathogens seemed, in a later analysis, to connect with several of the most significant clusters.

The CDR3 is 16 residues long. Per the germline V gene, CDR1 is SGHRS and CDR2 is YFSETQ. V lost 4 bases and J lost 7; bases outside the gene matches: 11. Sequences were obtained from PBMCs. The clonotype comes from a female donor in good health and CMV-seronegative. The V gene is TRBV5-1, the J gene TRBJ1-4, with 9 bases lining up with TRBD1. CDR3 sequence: CASSVGQTGGSEKLFF. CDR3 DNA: TGCGCCAGCAGCGTGGGGCAGACAGGGGGGAGTGAAAAACTGTTTTTT.